The rows below give T cell receptor beta chains drawn from one sample of a study of blood T cells in healthy people across ages. TCRdb ran MiXCR on the 5' RACE reads and lists one entry per CDR3 protein. Found here are hundreds of thousands of distinct CDR3 sequences, less than 35% of them singletons; the top ten hold 15% to 20%. The source material was blood. These receptors were taken from a woman older than 75 in good health. Both conserved end residues are part of each CDR3. A D gene is named only where the DNA matches it firmly. The listing skips clone size in some rows; elsewhere it reads once, few, many or a size class.

J gene	clone size	V gene	D gene	CDR3 protein	CDR3 DNA
TRBJ1-4	-	TRBV7-2	-	CASSPLGRRNEKLFF	TGTGCCAGCAGCCCCTTGGGCCGACGTAATGAAAAACTGTTTTTT
TRBJ2-3	-	TRBV19	TRBD1	CASSRQGIRITDTQYF	TGTGCCAGTAGTAGACAGGGGATACGGATAACAGATACGCAGTATTTT
TRBJ2-3	-	TRBV7-9	TRBD1	CASSLGTGKTDTQYF	TGTGCCAGCAGCTTAGGGACAGGGAAGACAGATACGCAGTATTTT
TRBJ1-5	many	TRBV4-3	-	CASSQDRYSNQPQHF	TGCGCCAGCAGCCAAGATAGGTATAGCAATCAGCCCCAGCATTTT
TRBJ1-2	-	TRBV2	-	CASSIGQKIFYGYTF	TGTGCCAGCAGCATCGGACAGAAAATTTTCTATGGCTACACCTTC
TRBJ2-3	few	TRBV12-3/TRBV12-4	-	CASSSLRGSYTDTQYF	TGTGCCAGCAGTTCCTTACGGGGGTCCTACACAGATACGCAGTATTTT
TRBJ1-5	-	TRBV7-2	TRBD1	CASSGGTGGFSNQPQHF	TGTGCCAGCAGCGGGGGGACAGGGGGATTCAGTAATCAGCCCCAGCATTTT
TRBJ2-7	few	TRBV7-9	-	CASSFSGALSYEQYF	TGTGCCAGCAGCTTTTCCGGGGCACTTTCCTACGAGCAGTACTTC
TRBJ1-2	-	TRBV20-1	TRBD1	CQVRRQGAEGYTF	TGCCAAGTGCGTAGACAGGGGGCGGAGGGCTACACCTTC
TRBJ2-4	-	TRBV20-1	TRBD2	CSAYGLAGVGEQYF	TGCAGTGCTTACGGACTAGCGGGAGTAGGGGAGCAGTACTTC
TRBJ2-1	many	TRBV12-3/TRBV12-4	TRBD1	CASSPGQGLGNEQFF	TGTGCCAGCAGCCCGGGACAGGGGTTAGGCAATGAGCAGTTCTTC
TRBJ2-7	medium-sized	TRBV29-1	-	CSVEEGGVVYEQYF	TGCAGCGTTGAGGAAGGGGGGGTGGTCTACGAGCAGTACTTC
TRBJ2-3	many	TRBV24-1	-	CATSDHSKTSSTDTQYF	TGTGCCACCAGTGATCACAGTAAGACATCAAGCACAGATACGCAGTATTTT
TRBJ1-5	many	TRBV7-2	-	CASSSQGQTNQPQHF	TGTGCCAGCAGCTCCCAAGGACAGACCAATCAGCCCCAGCATTTT
TRBJ1-2	-	TRBV6-5	-	CASSYSNAGAYGYTF	TGTGCCAGCAGTTACTCGAACGCGGGTGCCTATGGCTACACCTTC
TRBJ1-2	-	TRBV20-1	-	CSAYSRGGYGYTF	TGCAGTGCGTATTCCAGGGGCGGCTATGGCTACACCTTC
TRBJ2-2	few	TRBV10-1	-	CASSEVPFAGELFF	TGCGCCAGCAGTGAGGTTCCCTTCGCCGGGGAGCTGTTTTTT
TRBJ2-5	once	TRBV7-9	TRBD2	CASSPSRGGRGETQYF	TGTGCCAGCAGCCCCTCTCGAGGAGGGAGGGGTGAGACCCAGTACTTC
TRBJ2-6	many	TRBV7-9	-	CASSLFVGTPGANVLTF	TGTGCCAGCAGCTTATTCGTAGGCACACCTGGGGCCAACGTCCTGACTTTC